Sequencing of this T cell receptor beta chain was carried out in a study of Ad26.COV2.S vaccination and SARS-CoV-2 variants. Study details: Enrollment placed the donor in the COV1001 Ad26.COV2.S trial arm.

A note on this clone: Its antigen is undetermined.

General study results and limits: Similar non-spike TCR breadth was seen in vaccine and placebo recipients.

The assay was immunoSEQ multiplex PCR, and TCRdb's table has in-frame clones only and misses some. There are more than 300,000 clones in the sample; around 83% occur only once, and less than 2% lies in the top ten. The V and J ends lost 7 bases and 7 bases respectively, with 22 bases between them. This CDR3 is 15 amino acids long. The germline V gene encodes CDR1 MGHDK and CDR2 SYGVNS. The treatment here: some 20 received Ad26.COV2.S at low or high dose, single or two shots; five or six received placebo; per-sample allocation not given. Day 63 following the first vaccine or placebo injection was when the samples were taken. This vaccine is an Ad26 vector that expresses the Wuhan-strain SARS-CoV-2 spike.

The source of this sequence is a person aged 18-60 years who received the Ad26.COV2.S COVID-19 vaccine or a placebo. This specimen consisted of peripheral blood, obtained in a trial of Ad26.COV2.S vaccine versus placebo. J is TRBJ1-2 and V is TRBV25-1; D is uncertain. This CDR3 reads CASIGIIGSRTGYTF. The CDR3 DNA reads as TGTGCCAGCATAGGAATCATTGGGTCAAGAACTGGCTACACCTTC.